One and the same sample provided the 5 T cell receptor beta chains below, sequenced in a study of blood T cell repertoires in COVID-19. Using immunoSEQ multiplex PCR, the repertoire was profiled, and TCRdb retains in-frame clones only, with some absent. This sample has a few hundred thousand clones, with around nine tenths found just once. Sequenced: peripheral blood. Receptors were obtained from a man aged 25-45 years with acute or convalescent COVID-19.

The chain links TRBV7-9 to TRBJ1-3, with a weak D call TRBD1 (5 bases). Per the germline V gene, CDR1 is SEHNR and CDR2 is FQNEAQ (reference sequence). CDR3 length: 15 amino acids. V was pared by 5 bases and J by 3 bases, with 14 bases between. CDR3 region: CASSGLGGYGNTIYF. The CDR3 bases are TGTGCCAGCAGCGGACTGGGGGGGTATGGAAACACCATATATTTT. Variable domain in full (rest from reference TRBV7-9 and TRBJ1-3): DTGVSQNPRHKITKRGQNVTFRCDPISEHNRLYWYRQTLGQGPEFLTYFQNEAQLEKSRLLSDRFSAERPKGSFSTLEIQRTEQGDSAMYLCASSGLGGYGNTIYFGEGSWLTVV.

The gene calls are TRBV28 and TRBJ2-3; D possibly corresponds to TRBD1 (6 bases). With 2 bases removed from V and 1 base from J, the gap between germline ends came to 10 bases. CDR1 MDHEN and CDR2 SYDVKM come from the germline V gene. The CDR3 is made up of 15 amino acids. In DNA form, the CDR3 reads TGTGCCAGCAGTTTAGGGGACACTGGCACAGATACGCAGTATTTT. Its protein is CASSLGDTGTDTQYF.

The CDR3 DNA follows: TGCGCCAGCAGCCTGAAACAGGGCGCTGAAGCTTTCTTT. Its translation: CASSLKQGAEAFF. The chain combines TRBV5-1 with TRBJ1-1; D is perhaps TRBD1 (6 bases). Germline-derived CDR1 and CDR2 are SGHRS and YFSETQ. V was cut by 4 bases and J by 6 bases, with 13 bases left in between. The CDR3 runs to 13 residues.

The genes are TRBV6-2 or TRBV6-3 and TRBJ1-2; no clear D. CDR1 is MNHEY and CDR2 is SVGEGT in the germline V gene. V was shortened by 6 bases and J by 4 bases, with 12 bases between the two germline ends. This CDR3 is 13 amino acids long. The CDR3, as DNA: TGTGCCAGCAGCCCTCGTCCCAGCTATGGCTACACCTTC. This codes for CASSPRPSYGYTF.

In its sample, this clone was seen once. The rearrangement links TRBV6-5 to TRBJ1-5; TRBD1 matches at 9 bases. Germline CDR1 MNHEY, CDR2 SVGAGI. V shed 6 bases and J 7 bases; nucleotides not matched to a gene: 10. CDR3 size: 15 residues. The chain's CDR3 is CASREAWTGAQPQHF. CDR3 DNA: TGTGCCAGCAGAGAGGCTTGGACAGGGGCGCAGCCCCAGCATTTT.